This TCR beta chain was retrieved from a study of shared clonotypes between healthy human individuals (dated by TCRdb to about 2020). About the study as a whole: Three men and a couple of women, aged 18 to 49 years, made up the cohort. For each donor, CD4 naive and CD4 memory were each given three plates, CD8 naive was given two plates, and CD8 memory was given one plate. To estimate repertoire size and how much clonotype sharing occurs between individuals, the study deeply sequenced the blood TCR repertoires of about 5 healthy adults. To increase sequencing depth and limit assay-specific biases, different laboratories used diverse techniques to prepare libraries and sequence TCR repertoires. Per donor, leukapheresis produced somewhere between about 0.8 and 9 billion PBMCs.

Study-wide findings and limitations: Sharing across several donors was observed for roughly 5.4% of naive CD4, less than 4% of naive CD8, over 2% of memory CD4, and around 0.4% of memory CD8 clonotypes. Sampling was restricted to blood, and TCR repertoires in tissue are likely to differ from TCR repertoires in blood. Because the study included only a small number of donors, the genetic and exposure-history diversity represented was limited. Compared with non-shared clonotypes, the clonotypes found in all four sorted-subset donors had higher generation probabilities. Estimated clonotype richness was generally larger for naive than for memory subsets. Based on pairwise subsampling, the degree of clonotype sharing among donors was expected to be affected by sequencing depth. Incomplete sequencing was indicated by rarefaction of sorted-subset datasets, despite the large sequencing depth.

Taken from cysteine to phenylalanine, the CDR3 has 15 residues. CDR3 DNA is the only sequence kept; it has 45 bases, read in frame from the first base. Here V drops 4 bases and J drops 5 bases, and the junction holds 9 bases not matched to any gene. The germline V gene gives CDR1 as SGHAT and CDR2 as FQNNGV. Using the deep immunoSEQ assay, multiplex PCR amplified TCR CDR3 regions from genomic DNA. For each cell subset, the extracted genomic DNA was distributed evenly across all wells of several immunoSEQ 96-well plates, and each plate served as one replicate. For sorted subsets, each replicate PCR was loaded with 200 ng genomic DNA, equivalent to 25,000 to 35,000 T cell genomes. Purified libraries were measured with a Qubit 3.0 fluorometer, size-checked on a Bioanalyzer 2100, and measured again with the KAPA Library Quantification kit. Every immunoSEQ 96-well plate was sequenced on a separate single-read 150-cycle Illumina NextSeq 550 flow cell. For the original study's pipeline: Because only junctional sequences without quality scores were contained in the immunoSEQ output, filtering matching that applied to full-length reads could not be performed. To assign V/J genes and CDR3, sequences were annotated against IMGT germline references using PyIR, a Python wrapper for IgBLAST v1.9. Reads with weak V/J assignments (E-value above 1e-6), missing CDR3, stop codons, out-of-frame junctions, or ambiguous translated residues were removed. V3J clonotypes were defined as sequences sharing the same inferred V gene, J gene, and CDR3 amino acid sequence. Percentage overlap between repertoires was calculated by dividing the number of shared unique clonotypes by the size of the smaller repertoire. Three approaches were used to assess repertoire richness: RTK rarefaction, the Chao1 estimator, and Recon v2.1 estimates of unobserved clonotypes. For all TCRbeta clonotypes obtained by the gDNA method from a few donors, generation probabilities were computed with OLGA. The table comes from immuneACCESS by way of TCRdb, which keeps in-frame sequences with V and J called. Part of the clones is missing from these tables; in studies checked, under half for an unresolved V gene and the rest for unknown reasons. D and trimming were read from the DNA, whereas the V and J calls and clone size are those reported in that table. This sample holds over a million clones; roughly 96% were observed only once. The ten biggest clones cover about 1% of the sample.

Notes on this clone: Its recognized antigen is unknown. No much larger clone is present one base from it, and per-base qualities are unavailable.

The donors were healthy, HIV-negative adults who had no recently reported acute infections or vaccinations. Every donor was a Caucasian adult residing in Nashville, Tennessee, USA. CD4+ T cells were enriched by magnetic negative selection; naive cells were then positively selected on CD45RA, and the negative fraction formed the memory subset. After blood collection by leukapheresis, PBMCs were isolated using Ficoll-Histopaque density gradient centrifugation and then cryopreserved in the vapor phase of liquid nitrogen. Analytical flow cytometry was used to check the purity and quantity of every magnetically sorted T cell population. Each sorted fraction had its genomic DNA isolated and then quantified by UV absorbance on a Nanodrop 2000c.

The chain joins TRBV11-2 to TRBJ2-5; 8 bases in the junction line up with TRBD2. The specimen sequenced was naive CD4+ T cells sorted from blood. Explained via the paper, the cell subset or site label denotes: CD45RA+ positively selected. This sequence was found in a young man in good health. This receptor has the CDR3 CASSSLGTRRETQYF. The sequence in DNA is TGTGCCAGCAGCTCCCTCGGGACTAGAAGGGAGACCCAGTACTTC. Supplemented by the reference TRBV11-2 and TRBJ2-5 proteins around the CDR3, the complete variable domain is EAGVAQSPRYKIIEKRQSVAFWCNPISGHATLYWYQQILGQGPKLLIQFQNNGVVDDSQLPKDRFSAERLKGVDSTLKIQPAKLEDSAVYLCASSSLGTRRETQYFGPGTRLLVL.